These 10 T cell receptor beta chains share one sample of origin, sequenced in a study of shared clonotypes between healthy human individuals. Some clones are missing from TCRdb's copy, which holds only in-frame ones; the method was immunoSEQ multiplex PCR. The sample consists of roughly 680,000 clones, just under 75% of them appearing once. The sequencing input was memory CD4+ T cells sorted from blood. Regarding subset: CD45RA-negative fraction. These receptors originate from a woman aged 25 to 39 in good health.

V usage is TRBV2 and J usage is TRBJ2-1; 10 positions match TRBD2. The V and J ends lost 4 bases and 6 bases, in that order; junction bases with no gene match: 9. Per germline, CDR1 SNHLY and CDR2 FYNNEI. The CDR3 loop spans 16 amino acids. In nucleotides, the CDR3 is TGTGCCAGCAGTGCACCCGGACTAGCGGAGCGCAATGAGCAGTTCTTC. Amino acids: CASSAPGLAERNEQFF. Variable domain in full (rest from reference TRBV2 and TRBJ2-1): EPEVTQTPSHQVTQMGQEVILRCVPISNHLYFYWYRQILGQKVEFLVSFYNNEISEKSEIFDDQFSVERPDGSNFTLKIRSTKLEDSAMYFCASSAPGLAERNEQFFGPGTRLTVL.

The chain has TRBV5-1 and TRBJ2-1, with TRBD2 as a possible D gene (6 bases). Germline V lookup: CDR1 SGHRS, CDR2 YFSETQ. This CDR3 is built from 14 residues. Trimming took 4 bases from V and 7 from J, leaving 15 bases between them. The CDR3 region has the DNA TGCGCCAGCAGCCTTACTAGCTGGAAGAATGAGCAGTTCTTC. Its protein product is CASSLTSWKNEQFF.

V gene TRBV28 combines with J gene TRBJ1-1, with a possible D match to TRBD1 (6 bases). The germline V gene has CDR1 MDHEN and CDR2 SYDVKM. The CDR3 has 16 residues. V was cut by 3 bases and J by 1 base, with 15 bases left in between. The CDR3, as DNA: TGTGCCAGCAGTTTCATCAAAGGGACAAGGAACACTGAAGCTTTCTTT. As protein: CASSFIKGTRNTEAFF.

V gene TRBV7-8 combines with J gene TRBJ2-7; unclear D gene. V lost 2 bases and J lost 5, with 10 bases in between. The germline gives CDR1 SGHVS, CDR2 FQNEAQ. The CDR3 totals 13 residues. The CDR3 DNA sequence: TGTGCCAGCAGCTTACGATTAGGGAACGAGCAGTACTTC. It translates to CASSLRLGNEQYF.

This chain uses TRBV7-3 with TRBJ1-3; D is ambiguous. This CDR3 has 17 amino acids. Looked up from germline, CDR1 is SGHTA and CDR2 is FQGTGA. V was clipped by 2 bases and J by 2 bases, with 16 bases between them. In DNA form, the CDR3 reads TGTGCCAGCAGCTTACTTCCCTCCGGACGCGCTGGAAACACCATATATTTT. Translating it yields CASSLLPSGRAGNTIYF.

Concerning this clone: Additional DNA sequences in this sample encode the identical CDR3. For the CDR3, the DNA is TGTGCCAGCAGTTACTCGGGTGGTGGAAACTACGAGCAGTACTTC. It translates to CASSYSGGGNYEQYF. The rearrangement uses TRBV6-5 and TRBJ2-7, with unresolved D. Germline V lookup: CDR1 MNHEY, CDR2 SVGAGI. This CDR3 has 15 amino acids. V lost 0 bases to trimming and J lost 3 bases, with 12 bases between them.

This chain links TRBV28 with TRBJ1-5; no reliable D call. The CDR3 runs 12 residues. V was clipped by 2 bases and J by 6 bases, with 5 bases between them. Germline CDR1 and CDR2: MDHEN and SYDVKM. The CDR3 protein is CASSLGSQPQHF. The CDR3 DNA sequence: TGTGCCAGCAGTTTAGGCAGTCAGCCCCAGCATTTT.

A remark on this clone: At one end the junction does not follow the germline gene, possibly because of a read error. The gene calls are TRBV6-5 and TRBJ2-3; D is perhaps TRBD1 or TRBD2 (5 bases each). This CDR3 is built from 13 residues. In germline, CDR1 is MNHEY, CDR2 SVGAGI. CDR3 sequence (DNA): TGTGCCAGCAGCCCGGGACGTGAAGATACGCTGTATTTT. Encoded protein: CASSPGREDTLYF.

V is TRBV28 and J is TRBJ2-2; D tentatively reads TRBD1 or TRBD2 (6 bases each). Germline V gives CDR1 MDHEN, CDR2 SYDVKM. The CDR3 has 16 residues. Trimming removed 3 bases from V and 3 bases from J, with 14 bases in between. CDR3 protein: CASSFPIGGHTGELFF. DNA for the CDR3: TGTGCCAGCAGTTTTCCCATTGGGGGGCACACCGGGGAGCTGTTTTTT.

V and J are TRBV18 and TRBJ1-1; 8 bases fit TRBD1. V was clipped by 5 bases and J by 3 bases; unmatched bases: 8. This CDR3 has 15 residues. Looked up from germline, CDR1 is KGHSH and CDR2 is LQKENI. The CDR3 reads CASSVYQGADTEAFF. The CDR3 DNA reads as TGTGCCAGCTCAGTATACCAGGGGGCCGACACTGAAGCTTTCTTT.